This is a list of T cell receptor beta chains from one sample in a study of early T cells in non-severe SARS-CoV-2 infection. TCRdb ran MiXCR on the 5' RACE reads and lists one entry per CDR3 protein. The data show tens of thousands of distinct CDR3 sequences, 15% seen once. Sequencing input: whole blood. These receptors came from an adult who was a healthcare worker with PCR-confirmed SARS-CoV-2 infection or an uninfected control (not recorded which). CDR3s include the opening cysteine and the closing phenylalanine or tryptophan. The order of the fields is clone size, D gene, V gene, J gene, CDR3 protein, CDR3 DNA. A D gene is named only where the DNA matches it firmly. Where a row states a size, it is once, few, many or the class of an expanded clone; other rows omit it.

many	TRBD1	TRBV7-9	TRBJ2-2	CASSLRWTGYTGELFF	TGTGCCAGCAGCTTACGCTGGACAGGGTACACCGGGGAGCTGTTTTTT
-	-	TRBV12-3/TRBV12-4	TRBJ1-1	CASSPQGIPEAFF	TGTGCCAGCAGCCCGCAGGGGATCCCTGAAGCTTTCTTT
few	-	TRBV20-1	TRBJ2-6	CSAEGGTGANVLTF	TGCAGTGCTGAGGGGGGCACAGGGGCCAACGTCCTGACTTTC
few	-	TRBV28	TRBJ2-4	CASRKFGRERGIQYF	TGTGCCAGCAGAAAATTCGGACGGGAGAGGGGCATTCAGTACTTC
many	TRBD2	TRBV2	TRBJ2-5	CASKLAEETQYF	TGTGCCAGCAAGCTAGCGGAAGAGACCCAGTACTTC
-	-	TRBV12-3/TRBV12-4	TRBJ1-3	CASSLWDGPNTIYF	TGTGCCAGCAGTTTGTGGGACGGTCCAAACACCATATATTTT
-	-	TRBV28	TRBJ1-2	CASSFFSSTGGYTF	TGTGCCAGCAGTTTTTTTTCCTCGACCGGGGGCTACACCTTC
many	TRBD2	TRBV29-1	TRBJ2-7	CSVRLADSYEQYF	TGCAGCGTTAGACTAGCGGACTCCTACGAGCAGTACTTC
-	-	TRBV5-4	TRBJ2-7	CASSSSKDLGVYEQYF	TGTGCCAGCAGCTCCTCAAAGGACCTTGGGGTTTACGAGCAGTACTTC
medium-sized	-	TRBV6-5	TRBJ1-2	CASSLKTGTIYGYTF	TGTGCCAGCAGCCTAAAGACCGGGACCATCTATGGCTACACCTTC
-	TRBD1	TRBV3-1	TRBJ2-1	CASSQRDRGGEQFF	TGTGCCAGCAGCCAACGGGACAGGGGAGGCGAGCAGTTCTTC
-	TRBD1	TRBV12-3/TRBV12-4	TRBJ1-4	CASSLGTGIEKLFF	TGTGCCAGCAGTTTGGGGACAGGGATCGAAAAACTGTTTTTT
many	-	TRBV24-1	TRBJ2-1	CATGQGTSSYNEQFF	TGTGCCACCGGACAGGGGACTAGCTCCTACAATGAGCAGTTCTTC
-	-	TRBV20-1	TRBJ1-4	CSVPEVTNEKLFF	TGCAGTGTCCCGGAGGTTACTAATGAAAAACTGTTTTTT
few	TRBD2	TRBV11-3	TRBJ2-2	CASAGDGEGTGELFF	TGTGCCAGCGCTGGTGACGGGGAGGGCACCGGGGAGCTGTTTTTT
-	TRBD2	TRBV7-7	TRBJ2-3	CASSLGLAADTQYF	TGTGCCAGCAGCTTGGGACTAGCTGCAGATACGCAGTATTTT
-	-	TRBV2	TRBJ2-7	CASKVDGYEQYF	TGTGCCAGCAAGGTCGACGGTTACGAGCAGTACTTC
many	-	TRBV7-8	TRBJ2-5	CASRHRGQETQYF	TGTGCCAGCAGACATAGAGGGCAAGAGACCCAGTACTTC
-	-	TRBV6-5	TRBJ2-7	CASSYSTGLEQYF	TGTGCCAGCAGTTACTCGACCGGGCTCGAGCAGTACTTC
many	-	TRBV7-9	TRBJ1-2	CASSLARGSYGYTF	TGTGCCAGCAGCTTAGCGCGTGGTAGCTATGGCTACACCTTC
few	-	TRBV10-2	TRBJ1-2	CASSDAWDYGYTF	TGCGCCAGCAGTGATGCTTGGGACTATGGCTACACCTTC
-	-	TRBV7-8	TRBJ1-1	CASSLIGAGRTEAFF	TGTGCCAGCAGCTTAATTGGCGCGGGGCGGACTGAAGCTTTCTTT
few	-	TRBV10-2	TRBJ1-3	CASSEPSSGNTIYF	TGCGCCAGCAGTGAACCCTCATCTGGAAACACCATATATTTT
few	-	TRBV29-1	TRBJ2-7	CSGTGNSYEQYF	TGCAGCGGTACAGGGAACTCCTACGAGCAGTACTTC
-	-	TRBV29-1	TRBJ2-3	CSAGFDTQYF	TGCAGCGCTGGATTTGATACGCAGTATTTT
-	TRBD2	TRBV19	TRBJ2-1	CASSPRTSGSTHEQFF	TGTGCCAGTAGTCCGAGGACTAGCGGGAGTACCCATGAGCAGTTCTTC
many	TRBD1	TRBV20-1	TRBJ2-5	CSARVNRGRETQYF	TGCAGTGCTAGAGTCAACAGGGGGAGGGAGACCCAGTACTTC
-	-	TRBV5-4	TRBJ1-1	CASSLWGNTEAFF	TGTGCCAGCAGCTTGTGGGGGAACACTGAAGCTTTCTTT
many	-	TRBV4-1	TRBJ2-7	CASSQPRAGRSYEQYF	TGCGCCAGCAGCCAGCCCCGGGCCGGGAGATCCTACGAGCAGTACTTC
-	-	TRBV29-1	TRBJ2-7	CSVEYRSLPYEQYF	TGCAGCGTTGAGTACAGATCGCTCCCCTACGAGCAGTACTTC
-	-	TRBV2	TRBJ1-3	CASNGGNTIYF	TGTGCCAGCAACGGAGGAAACACCATATATTTT
few	TRBD1	TRBV18	TRBJ2-7	CASSPSPTGSYEQYF	TGTGCCAGCTCACCATCGCCGACAGGGTCCTACGAGCAGTACTTC
few	TRBD1	TRBV2	TRBJ2-5	CASSLPTTGVVETQYF	TGTGCCAGCAGTCTTCCGACGACAGGGGTTGTAGAGACCCAGTACTTC
few	-	TRBV19	TRBJ1-5	CASSIPSIQPQHF	TGTGCCAGTAGTATACCGTCTATTCAGCCCCAGCATTTT
-	-	TRBV20-1	TRBJ2-2	CSATDPRTGELFF	TGCAGTGCGACCGACCCGAGGACCGGGGAGCTGTTTTTT
-	TRBD1	TRBV28	TRBJ2-6	CASSPYWGQLNSGANVLTF	TGTGCCAGCAGTCCTTACTGGGGACAGCTAAACTCTGGGGCCAACGTCCTGACTTTC